This TCR beta chain was identified during a study of cytomegalovirus exposure and HLA in healthy donors. Points from the study as a whole: Accurate HLA-A and HLA-B prediction from TCR beta sequences was reported for most subjects. One variant, a missense change in DCLRE1C, was linked in a later analysis to TCR beta V- and J-gene trimming. What a later analysis reportedly showed was that an Asian-associated ancestry cluster had fewer N-insertions than the 666-donor mean.

The PCR contained 60 Vbeta and 13 Jbeta primers. Profiling relied on immunoSEQ multiplex PCR, and the TCRdb table lists in-frame clones only, not all of them. This sample has more than 95,000 clones, with over 60% found just once. This CDR3 spans 16 amino acids. V lost 0 bases and J lost 6; bases outside the gene matches: 8. Germline V lookup: CDR1 SGHRS, CDR2 YFSETQ. This clone turned up a few times. What it recognizes is unknown. The sample comprised PBMCs. The source is a man aged 55-75 years in good health and CMV-seropositive. This chain joins TRBV5-1 and TRBJ2-2; 7 nucleotides match TRBD2. The CDR3 coding sequence is TGCGCCAGCAGCTTGGTAGGCTCCCGGGGGGCCGGGGAGCTGTTTTTT. The encoded protein is CASSLVGSRGAGELFF. Supplemented by reference TRBV5-1 and TRBJ2-2, the full variable domain reads KAGVTQTPRYLIKTRGQQVTLSCSPISGHRSVSWYQQTPGQGLQFLFEYFSETQRNKGNFPGRFSGRQFSNSRSEMNVSTLELGDSALYLCASSLVGSRGAGELFFGEGSRLTVL.